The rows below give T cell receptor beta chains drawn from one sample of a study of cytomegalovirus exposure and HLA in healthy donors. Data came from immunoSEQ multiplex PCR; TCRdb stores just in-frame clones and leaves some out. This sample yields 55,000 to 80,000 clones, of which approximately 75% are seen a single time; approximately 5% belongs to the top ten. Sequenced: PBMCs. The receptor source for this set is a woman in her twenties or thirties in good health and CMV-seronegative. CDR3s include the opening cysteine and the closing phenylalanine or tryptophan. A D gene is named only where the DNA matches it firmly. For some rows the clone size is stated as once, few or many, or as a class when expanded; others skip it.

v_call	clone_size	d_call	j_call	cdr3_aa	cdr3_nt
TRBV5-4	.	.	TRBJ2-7	CASSLSGPREQYF	TGTGCCAGCAGCTTGAGCGGTCCGAGGGAGCAGTACTTC
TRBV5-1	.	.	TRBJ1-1	CASSHSIMNTEAFF	TGCGCCAGCAGTCACAGCATCATGAACACTGAAGCTTTCTTT
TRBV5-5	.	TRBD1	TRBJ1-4	CASSLNTGGSGQYGLFF	TGTGCCAGCAGCTTGAATACAGGGGGAAGCGGGCAATATGGGCTGTTTTTT
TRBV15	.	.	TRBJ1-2	CATSPYLGLTNYGYTF	TGTGCCACCAGCCCTTACTTGGGACTGACTAACTATGGCTACACCTTC
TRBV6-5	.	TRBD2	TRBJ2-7	CASSYLGTRSSYEQYF	TGTGCCAGCAGTTACTTAGGGACTAGGAGCTCCTACGAGCAGTACTTC
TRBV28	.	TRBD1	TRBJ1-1	CASSSSETGGIDTEAFF	TGTGCCAGCAGTTCCTCCGAGACAGGGGGTATTGACACTGAAGCTTTCTTT
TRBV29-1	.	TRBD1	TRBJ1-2	CSVTGDPYGYTF	TGCAGCGTCACAGGGGATCCGTATGGCTACACCTTC
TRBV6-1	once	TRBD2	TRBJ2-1	CASTLAGGNEQFF	TGTGCCAGCACGCTAGCGGGAGGCAATGAGCAGTTCTTC
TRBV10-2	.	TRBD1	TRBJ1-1	CASSRDRLLEAFF	TGCGCCAGCAGCCGGGACAGACTACTTGAAGCTTTCTTT
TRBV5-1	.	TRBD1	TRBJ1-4	CASSLRRGREKLFF	TGCGCCAGCAGCTTGCGCAGGGGGCGTGAAAAACTGTTTTTT
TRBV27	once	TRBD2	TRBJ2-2	CASSLSWVLAGDLTGELFF	TGTGCCAGCAGTTTATCTTGGGTACTAGCGGGAGACTTGACCGGGGAGCTGTTTTTT
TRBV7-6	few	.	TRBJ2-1	CASSSTGNEQFF	TGTGCCAGCAGCTCAACAGGCAATGAGCAGTTCTTC
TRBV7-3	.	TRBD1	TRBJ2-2	CASSLMGGTGLRTGELFF	TGTGCCAGCAGCTTAATGGGGGGGACAGGGTTGAGGACCGGGGAGCTGTTTTTT
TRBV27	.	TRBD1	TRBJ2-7	CASSSGGGQGLNYEQYF	TGTGCCAGCAGTTCTGGCGGGGGACAGGGTTTAAACTACGAGCAGTACTTC
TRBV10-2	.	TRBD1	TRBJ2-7	CASRGQGRSYEQYF	TGCGCCAGCCGAGGACAGGGGAGGTCCTACGAGCAGTACTTC
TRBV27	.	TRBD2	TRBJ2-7	CASSSPTGRGSYEQYF	TGTGCCAGCAGTTCTCCGACCGGGAGGGGATCCTACGAGCAGTACTTC
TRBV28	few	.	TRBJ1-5	CATDEGVNQPQHF	TGTGCCACCGACGAAGGGGTCAATCAGCCCCAGCATTTT
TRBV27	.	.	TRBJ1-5	CASSSRSGQPQHF	TGTGCCAGCAGTTCCCGGTCGGGGCAGCCCCAGCATTTT
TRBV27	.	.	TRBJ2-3	CASSLSNYLTDTQYF	TGTGCCAGCAGTTTGAGTAACTACCTCACAGATACGCAGTATTTT
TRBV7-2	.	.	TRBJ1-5	CASSYRGNQPQHF	TGTGCCAGCAGCTACCGGGGCAATCAGCCCCAGCATTTT
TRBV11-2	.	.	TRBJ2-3	CASSPLTSTDTQYF	TGTGCCAGCAGCCCTTTAACTAGCACAGATACGCAGTATTTT
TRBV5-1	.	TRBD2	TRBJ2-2	CASTVGLAGLYTGELFF	TGCGCCAGCACTGTGGGACTAGCGGGATTATACACCGGGGAGCTGTTTTTT
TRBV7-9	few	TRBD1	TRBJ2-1	CASSPGTGGRNEQFF	TGTGCCAGCAGCCCTGGGACAGGGGGTCGCAATGAGCAGTTCTTC
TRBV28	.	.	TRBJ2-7	CASSPPRYGISGEQYF	TGTGCCAGCAGTCCCCCCCGATACGGAATTTCGGGCGAGCAGTACTTC
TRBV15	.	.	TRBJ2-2	CATETEVNTGELFF	TGTGCCACGGAGACAGAAGTGAACACCGGGGAGCTGTTTTTT
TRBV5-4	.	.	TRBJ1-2	CASSFNAEGYGYTF	TGTGCCAGCAGCTTTAATGCGGAGGGCTATGGCTACACCTTC
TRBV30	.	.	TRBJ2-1	CAWRKLAPTQFF	TGTGCCTGGAGGAAGCTAGCGCCCACCCAGTTCTTC
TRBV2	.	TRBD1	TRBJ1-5	CASRRQGGPNQPQHF	TGTGCCAGCAGGAGACAGGGAGGACCCAATCAGCCCCAGCATTTT
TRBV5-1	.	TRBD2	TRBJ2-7	CASSLFSGRGNEQYF	TGCGCCAGCAGCTTGTTCAGCGGGAGGGGTAACGAGCAGTACTTC
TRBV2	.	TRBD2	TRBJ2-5	CASNALAWQETQYF	TGTGCCAGCAATGCACTAGCGTGGCAAGAGACCCAGTACTTC
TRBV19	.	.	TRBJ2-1	CASSIGVNEQFF	TGTGCCAGTAGTATCGGGGTAAATGAGCAGTTCTTC
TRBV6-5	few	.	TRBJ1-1	CASSYFGRGTVTEAFF	TGTGCCAGCAGTTACTTCGGGCGGGGGACGGTCACTGAAGCTTTCTTT
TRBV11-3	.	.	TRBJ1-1	CASSFGAGGGETEAFF	TGTGCCAGCAGCTTTGGTGCTGGCGGGGGGGAAACTGAAGCTTTCTTT
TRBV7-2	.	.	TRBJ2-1	CASSSQHSRQFF	TGTGCCAGCAGCTCTCAGCATAGCCGGCAGTTCTTC
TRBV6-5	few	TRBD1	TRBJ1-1	CASRRRQGAAFF	TGTGCCAGCAGGCGTAGACAGGGGGCAGCTTTCTTT
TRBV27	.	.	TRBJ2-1	CASSLLKAGESLPFF	TGTGCCAGCAGTTTATTAAAAGCGGGTGAGAGTCTTCCGTTCTTC
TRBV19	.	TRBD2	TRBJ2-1	CASSPSWGGGGNEQFF	TGTGCCAGTAGTCCCTCGTGGGGGGGCGGGGGGAATGAGCAGTTCTTC
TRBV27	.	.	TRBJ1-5	CASSLEDGYQPQHF	TGTGCCAGCAGTTTGGAGGATGGGTATCAGCCCCAGCATTTT
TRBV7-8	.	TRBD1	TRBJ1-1	CASSLGQGEAFF	TGTGCCAGCAGCCTGGGACAGGGTGAAGCTTTCTTT
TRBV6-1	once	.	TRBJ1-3	CASTRGSTGNTIYF	TGTGCCAGCACCCGGGGGTCCACTGGAAACACCATATATTTT
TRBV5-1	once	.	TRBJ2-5	CASSLAMQETQYF	TGCGCCAGCAGCTTGGCTATGCAAGAGACCCAGTACTTC
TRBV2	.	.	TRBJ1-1	CASIEGQTEAFF	TGTGCCAGCATTGAGGGACAAACTGAAGCTTTCTTT
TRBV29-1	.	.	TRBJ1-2	CSVATGTNYGYTF	TGCAGCGTTGCTACGGGGACTAACTATGGCTACACCTTC
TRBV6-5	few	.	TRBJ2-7	CASSRPGHTHEQYF	TGTGCCAGCAGTCGACCCGGACATACCCACGAGCAGTACTTC
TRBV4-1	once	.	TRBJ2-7	CASSQDPGNSYEQYF	TGCGCCAGCAGCCAAGACCCCGGGAACTCCTACGAGCAGTACTTC
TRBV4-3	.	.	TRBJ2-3	CASSQQADTQYF	TGCGCCAGCAGCCAGCAGGCAGATACGCAGTATTTT